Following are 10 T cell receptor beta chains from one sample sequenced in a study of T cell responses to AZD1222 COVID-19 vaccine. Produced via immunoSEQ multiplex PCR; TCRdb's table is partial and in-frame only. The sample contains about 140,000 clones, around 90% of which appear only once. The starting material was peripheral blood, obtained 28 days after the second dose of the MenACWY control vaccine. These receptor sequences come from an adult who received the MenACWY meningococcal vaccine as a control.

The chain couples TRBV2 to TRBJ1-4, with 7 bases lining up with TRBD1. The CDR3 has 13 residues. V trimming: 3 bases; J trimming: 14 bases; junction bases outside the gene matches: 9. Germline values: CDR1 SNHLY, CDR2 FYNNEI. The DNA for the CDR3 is TGTGCCAGCAGTGATCTACGGGACAGTCATCTGTTTTTT. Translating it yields CASSDLRDSHLFF.

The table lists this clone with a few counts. CDR3: CASSGGQPGGELFF. DNA of the CDR3: TGCGCCAGCAGCGGGGGACAGCCAGGCGGGGAGCTGTTTTTT. The chain couples TRBV5-1 to TRBJ2-2; TRBD1 aligns across 7 bases. After removal of 4 bases from V and 7 bases from J, the junction contained 7 bases not matched to a gene. Per germline, CDR1 SGHRS and CDR2 YFSETQ. This CDR3 is 14 amino acids long. Full variable domain (remainder filled in from reference TRBV5-1 and TRBJ2-2): KAGVTQTPRYLIKTRGQQVTLSCSPISGHRSVSWYQQTPGQGLQFLFEYFSETQRNKGNFPGRFSGRQFSNSRSEMNVSTLELGDSALYLCASSGGQPGGELFFGEGSRLTVL.

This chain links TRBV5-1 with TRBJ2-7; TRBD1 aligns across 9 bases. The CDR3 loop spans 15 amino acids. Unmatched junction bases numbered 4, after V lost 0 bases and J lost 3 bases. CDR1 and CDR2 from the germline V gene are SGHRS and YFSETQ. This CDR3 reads CASSLGGTGSYEQYF. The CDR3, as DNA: TGCGCCAGCAGCTTGGGGGGGACAGGGAGCTACGAGCAGTACTTC. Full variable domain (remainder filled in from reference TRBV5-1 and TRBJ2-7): KAGVTQTPRYLIKTRGQQVTLSCSPISGHRSVSWYQQTPGQGLQFLFEYFSETQRNKGNFPGRFSGRQFSNSRSEMNVSTLELGDSALYLCASSLGGTGSYEQYFGPGTRLTVT.

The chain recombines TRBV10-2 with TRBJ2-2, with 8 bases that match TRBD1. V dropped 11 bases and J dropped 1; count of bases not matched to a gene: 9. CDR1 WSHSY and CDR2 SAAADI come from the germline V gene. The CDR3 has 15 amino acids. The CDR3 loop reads CAAHRGQENTGELFF. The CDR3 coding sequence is TGCGCCGCACACCGGGGACAGGAGAACACCGGGGAGCTGTTTTTT.

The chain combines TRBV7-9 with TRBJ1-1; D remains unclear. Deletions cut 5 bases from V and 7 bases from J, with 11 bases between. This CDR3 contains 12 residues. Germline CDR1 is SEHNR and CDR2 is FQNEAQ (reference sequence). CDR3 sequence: CASSPHALEAFF. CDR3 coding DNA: TGTGCCAGCAGCCCGCACGCCCTTGAAGCTTTCTTT. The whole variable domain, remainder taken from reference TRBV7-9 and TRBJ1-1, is DTGVSQNPRHKITKRGQNVTFRCDPISEHNRLYWYRQTLGQGPEFLTYFQNEAQLEKSRLLSDRFSAERPKGSFSTLEIQRTEQGDSAMYLCASSPHALEAFFGQGTRLTVV.

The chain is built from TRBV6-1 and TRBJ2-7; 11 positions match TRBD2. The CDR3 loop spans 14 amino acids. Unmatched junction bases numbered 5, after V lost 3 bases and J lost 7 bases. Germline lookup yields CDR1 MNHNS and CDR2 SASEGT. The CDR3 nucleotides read TGTGCCAGCAGTGATAGCGGGAGGGCCTTAGAGCAGTACTTC. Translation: CASSDSGRALEQYF.

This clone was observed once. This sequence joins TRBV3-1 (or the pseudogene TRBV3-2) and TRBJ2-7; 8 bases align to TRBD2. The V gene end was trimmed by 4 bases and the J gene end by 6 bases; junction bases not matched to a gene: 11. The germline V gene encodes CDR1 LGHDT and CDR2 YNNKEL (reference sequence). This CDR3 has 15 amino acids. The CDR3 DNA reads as TGTGCCAGCAGCCCCTCCCCACCGGGGGGGGGCGAGCAGTACTTC. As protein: CASSPSPPGGGEQYF.

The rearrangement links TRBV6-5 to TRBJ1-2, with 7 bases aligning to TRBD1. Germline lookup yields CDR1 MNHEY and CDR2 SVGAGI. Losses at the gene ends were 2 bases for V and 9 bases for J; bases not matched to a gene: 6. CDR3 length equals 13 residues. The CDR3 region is CASSYHGTDSYTF. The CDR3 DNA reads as TGTGCCAGCAGTTACCACGGGACAGATAGCTACACCTTC.

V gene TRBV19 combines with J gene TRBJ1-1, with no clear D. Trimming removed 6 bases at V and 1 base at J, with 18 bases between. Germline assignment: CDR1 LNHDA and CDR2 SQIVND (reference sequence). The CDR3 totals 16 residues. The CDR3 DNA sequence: TGTGCCAGTAGAGGGAGCGAGAGTCTAAGGAACACTGAAGCTTTCTTT. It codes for CASRGSESLRNTEAFF.

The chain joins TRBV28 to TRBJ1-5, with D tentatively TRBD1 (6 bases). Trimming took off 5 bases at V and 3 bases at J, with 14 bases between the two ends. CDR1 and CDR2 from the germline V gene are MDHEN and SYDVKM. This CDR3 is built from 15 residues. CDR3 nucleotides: TGTGCCAGCAGTCCCCAACAGGGTTACAATCAGCCCCAGCATTTT. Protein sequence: CASSPQQGYNQPQHF. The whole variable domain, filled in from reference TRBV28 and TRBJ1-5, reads DVKVTQSSRYLVKRTGEKVFLECVQDMDHENMFWYRQDPGLGLRLIYFSYDVKMKEKGDIPEGYSVSREKKERFSLILESASTNQTSMYLCASSPQQGYNQPQHFGDGTRLSIL.